The clone carrying this T cell receptor (beta chain) turned up a few times. Participants, about 18 to 89 years old, spanned 24 US areas. Each participant's cohort was designated according to participant-reported clinical history. This sample was taken from a study of blood T cell repertoires in COVID-19. Overall study context: In each case, the material was cDNA or gDNA derived from T cells, B-cell-depleted T cells, or PBMCs.

Germline lookup yields CDR1 SGHRS and CDR2 YFSETQ. CDR3 size: 16 residues. Trimming removed 0 bases from V and 7 bases from J, with 20 bases in between. In the original processing: Estimation of nucleated cell counts was performed using reference gene primer amplification. Assay used: immunoSEQ multiplex PCR; TCRdb lists only in-frame clones, some missing. V, J and clone size are those of that table, while D and trimming were read from the DNA. The sample contains about 240,000 clones, around 87% of which appear only once. The sequenced sample consisted of PBMCs or T cells enriched from blood (not recorded which). This TCR came from a woman in her forties with acute COVID-19. The V call is TRBV5-1, the J call TRBJ2-7, with no clear D. CDR3 sequence reads: CASSLAPLGTSREQYF. DNA for the CDR3: TGCGCCAGCAGCTTGGCCCCCCTCGGTACCTCTCGAGAGCAGTACTTC.